A single sample gave rise to the 25 T cell receptor beta chains below, sequenced in a study of T cells in Graves' hyperthyroidism and ophthalmopathy (dated by TCRdb to between 2019 and 2020). Libraries came from multiplex PCR. TCRdb records Illumina HiSeq 2000 as the sequencer. The TCR beta CDR3 regions were amplified from RNA transcripts. The TCR CDR3 was subjected to a first round of RT-PCR using the HTBI primer set and the Qiagen OneStep RT-PCR kit. TCRdb reworked the public reads: Q25 trimming with fastp, MiXCR clone assembly, productive beta chains retained. Rows are combined by CDR3 protein, so each entry shows the most common genes and DNA. For this sample there are 340,000 or so distinct CDR3 sequences; roughly 23% appear just once. Under 55% of the sample lies in the top ten. The sample taken for sequencing was blood. These TCRs come from a woman aged 45-65 years with Graves' hyperthyroidism.

This clonotype has a count of ten or more. The V and J genes are TRBV19 and TRBJ1-1, with 10 bases that match TRBD1. This CDR3 is built from 16 residues. CDR1 is LNHDA and CDR2 is SQIVND in the germline V gene (reference sequence). The trim removed 5 bases at V and 5 bases at J, leaving 11 bases unmatched. As DNA, the CDR3 is TGTGCCAGTAGTCCTTACCCCGGACAGGGGGGGACTGAAGCTTTCTTT. Translated, it gives CASSPYPGQGGTEAFF.

At least ten counts were recorded for this clonotype. The chain links TRBV28 to TRBJ1-5; D gene unclear. The germline gives CDR1 MDHEN, CDR2 SYDVKM. V gave up 6 bases and J gave up 1 base, with 4 bases separating them. This CDR3 contains 12 residues. The CDR3 reads CASRLSNQPQHF. The CDR3 DNA follows: TGTGCCAGCAGGTTAAGCAATCAGCCCCAGCATTTT.

This clonotype was detected ten times or more. The chain employs TRBV2 and TRBJ1-5; 7 nucleotides line up with TRBD1. The J segment lost 0 bases and the V segment lost 2 bases, leaving 4 bases of the junction unmatched. The CDR3 extends over 16 amino acids. Per germline, CDR1 SNHLY and CDR2 FYNNEI. CDR3 loop: CASSERGDSSNQPQHF. DNA for the CDR3: TGTGCCAGCAGTGAAAGGGGGGACAGTAGCAATCAGCCCCAGCATTTT.

This clonotype was picked up many times. This chain uses TRBV12-3 or TRBV12-4 with TRBJ2-3; TRBD2 matches 9 bases. Trimming at V came to 8 bases and at J to 0 bases, leaving 3 bases not matched to a gene. The CDR3 is 14 amino acids. The CDR3 nucleotides are TGTGCCAGCGCCACTAGCGGGAGCACAGATACGCAGTATTTT. Translated: CASATSGSTDTQYF.

With respect to this clonotype: At one end the junction does not follow the germline gene, possibly because of a read error. The chain uses TRBV12-5 and TRBJ2-1, with 11 nucleotides matching TRBD2. The end of the DNA aligns better with TRBJ2-7, so the J call may be wrong. CDR1 and CDR2 from the germline V gene are LGHNT and FRNRAP. The CDR3 is 15 amino acids. The CDR3 DNA reads as TGTGCTAGTGATTTGCTAGCGGGAGGAGGCAATGAGCAGTACTTC. Translated, it gives CASDLLAGGGNEQYF.

J is TRBJ2-7 and V is TRBV9, with 8 positions matching TRBD1. V lost 4 bases and J lost 4; bases outside the gene matches: 10. Germline assignment: CDR1 SGDLS and CDR2 YYNGEE. There are 15 residues in the CDR3. CDR3 bases: TGTGCCAGCAGCCCACGACAGGGGAAGGGGTACGAGCAGTACTTC. It yields the protein CASSPRQGKGYEQYF. Combining the CDR3 with reference TRBV9 and TRBJ2-7 gives the whole variable domain DSGVTQTPKHLITATGQRVTLRCSPRSGDLSVYWYQQSLDQGLQFLIQYYNGEERAKGNILERFSAQQFPDLHSELNLSSLELGDSALYFCASSPRQGKGYEQYFGPGTRLTVT.

This clonotype has at least ten counts. The chain carries TRBV3-1 and TRBJ1-2; no clear D. V was trimmed by 0 bases and J by 4 bases, leaving 9 bases between them. The CDR3 is 14 residues long. Germline V gene lookup returns CDR1 LGHDT and CDR2 YNNKEL (reference sequence). The CDR3 nucleotides are TGTGCCAGCAGCCAAGACAAAGGGTCCTATGGCTACACCTTC. It encodes CASSQDKGSYGYTF.

The count of this clonotype is one. The V and J genes are TRBV7-3 and TRBJ1-2; TRBD1 might be the D (6 bases). The CDR3 is made up of 14 amino acids. The ends were cut back, 4 bases at V and 7 bases at J, with 16 bases in the middle. Per germline, CDR1 SGHTA and CDR2 FQGTGA. The CDR3 region has the DNA TGTGCCAGCAGCTCCACACGGGGGGCAGGTGGCTACACCTTC. Translated, it gives CASSSTRGAGGYTF. Combining the CDR3 with reference TRBV7-3 and TRBJ1-2 gives the whole variable domain GAGVSQTPSNKVTEKGKYVELRCDPISGHTALYWYRQSLGQGPEFLIYFQGTGAADDSGLPNDRFFAVRPEGSVSTLKIQRTERGDSAVYLCASSSTRGAGGYTFGSGTRLTVV.

This clonotype has ten or more counts. This chain joins TRBV6-5 and TRBJ2-2, with D possibly TRBD2 on 5 matching bases. There are 15 residues in the CDR3. The V gene's germline CDR1 is MNHEY and CDR2 SVGAGI. Trimming removed 2 bases from V and 13 bases from J, with 20 bases in between. The CDR3, as DNA: TGTGCCAGCAGTTACAGTGCGGGCGGCCATCTCTCGCTGTTTTTT. Its translation is CASSYSAGGHLSLFF.

This clonotype showed up many times. The rearrangement uses TRBV18 and TRBJ1-2; D uncertain. The germline CDR1 and CDR2 sequences are KGHSH and LQKENI. CDR3 length: 15 residues. Trimming stripped 2 bases from V and 3 bases from J, with 13 bases between. In nucleotides, the CDR3 is TGTGCCAGCTCACCAAAACGGAGGGAGGACTATGGCTACACCTTC. This gives the protein CASSPKRREDYGYTF.

This clonotype was recorded many times. The chain is built from TRBV28 and TRBJ1-6, with unresolved D. The germline V gene has CDR1 MDHEN and CDR2 SYDVKM. The CDR3 consists of 12 residues. The germline V and J ends were trimmed by 8 bases and 11 bases, with 13 bases remaining between them. The CDR3 region is CASEGPGTPLHF. CDR3 in DNA: TGTGCCAGCGAGGGTCCGGGAACACCCCTCCACTTT.

The sample holds a few counts of this clonotype. The chain combines TRBV24-1 with TRBJ2-3, with 12 bases lining up with TRBD1. From germline, CDR1 is KGHDR and CDR2 SFDVKD. The CDR3 consists of 17 residues. J gave up 5 bases and V 7 bases, and 12 bases lay outside the gene matches. This chain's CDR3 is CATSTTRDRGRRDTQYF. The DNA of the CDR3 is TGTGCCACCAGCACAACTCGGGACAGGGGGCGCAGAGATACGCAGTATTTT.

This clonotype was observed a single time. DNA of the CDR3: TGTGCCAGCAGTTCACCTGGTGTGGGGGCACGGACTGAAGCTTTCTTT. It codes for CASSSPGVGARTEAFF. The chain recombines TRBV2 with TRBJ1-1; maybe TRBD1 (6 bases). The CDR3 is made up of 16 amino acids. Trimming cost V 5 bases and J 5 bases, with 21 bases left between them. The germline CDR1 and CDR2 sequences are SNHLY and FYNNEI. The complete variable domain, with remaining parts taken from reference TRBV2 and TRBJ1-1, reads EPEVTQTPSHQVTQMGQEVILRCVPISNHLYFYWYRQILGQKVEFLVSFYNNEISEKSEIFDDQFSVERPDGSNFTLKIRSTKLEDSAMYFCASSSPGVGARTEAFFGQGTRLTVV.

This clonotype was detected only a few times. CDR3 in DNA: TGTGCCATCGGAACTAGCGGGGGGGGCTCTAGCACAGATACGCAGTATTTT. Amino acids: CAIGTSGGGSSTDTQYF. This chain connects TRBV10-3 to TRBJ2-3; 13 nucleotides match TRBD2. The V and J ends lost 8 bases and 0 bases, in that order; junction bases with no gene match: 8. Germline CDR1 ENHRY, CDR2 SYGVKD. The CDR3 runs to 17 residues.

The sample holds a few counts of this clonotype. The J gene is TRBJ1-5, the V gene TRBV6-4, with D maybe TRBD1 (5 bases). V shed 3 bases and J shed 2 bases, with 11 bases lying between them. The CDR3 extends over 15 amino acids. CDR1 is MRHNA, CDR2 SNTAGT, per germline. The CDR3 loop reads CASSEQASGNQPQHF. The CDR3 nucleotides read TGTGCCAGCAGTGAACAGGCGAGTGGCAATCAGCCCCAGCATTTT.

This clonotype was seen repeatedly, ten times or more. The V and J genes are TRBV7-6 and TRBJ2-1; 13 bases map to TRBD2. CDR1 is SGHVS and CDR2 is FNYEAQ in the germline V gene. V shed 4 bases and J 4 bases; nucleotides not matched to a gene: 1. The CDR3 is 15 amino acids. In DNA form, the CDR3 reads TGTGCCAGCAGCTGGACTAGCGGGGGATACAATGAGCAGTTCTTC. It codes for CASSWTSGGYNEQFF.

This clonotype was counted ten times or more. The J gene is TRBJ2-7, the V gene TRBV20-1; 8 nucleotides match TRBD1. Germline V CDR1 and CDR2: DFQATT, SNEGSKA (reference sequence). Trimming took 6 bases from V and 0 from J; bases not matched to a gene: 7. The CDR3 sequence is 14 residues long. CDR3 sequence reads: CSAPDRGSSYEQYF. The DNA for the CDR3 is TGCAGTGCGCCCGACAGGGGTAGCTCCTACGAGCAGTACTTC.

At least ten counts were recorded for this clonotype. CDR3 in amino acids: CASRPGQLLYEQYF. CDR3 DNA sequence: TGTGCCAGCAGGCCGGGACAGTTACTCTACGAGCAGTACTTC. V gene TRBV2 combines with J gene TRBJ2-7, with TRBD1 matching over 7 bases. Germline lookup yields CDR1 SNHLY and CDR2 FYNNEI. V dropped 6 bases and J dropped 3; count of bases not matched to a gene: 8. The CDR3 covers 14 residues.

This clonotype was observed a handful of times. This sequence joins TRBV7-9 and TRBJ2-1; TRBD2 is a possible D gene (5 bases). Germline V gene sequence: CDR1 SEHNR, CDR2 FQNEAQ (reference sequence). The CDR3 has 13 residues. The V end was cut by 1 base, the J end by 12 bases, with 13 bases between. The CDR3 sequence is CASSLERRSVQFF. In DNA form, the CDR3 reads TGTGCCAGCAGCTTAGAGCGGAGGTCCGTGCAGTTCTTC.

This clonotype was seen at least ten times. The chain employs TRBV27 and TRBJ2-3, with D uncertain. This CDR3 contains 14 residues. CDR1 and CDR2 (germline): MNHEY, SMNVEV (reference sequence). V was shortened by 9 bases and J by 0 bases, with 13 bases between the two germline ends. The CDR3 spells CASAPTTSTDTQYF. Written as DNA, the CDR3 is TGTGCCAGTGCTCCTACCACTAGCACAGATACGCAGTATTTT.

This clonotype was seen repeatedly, ten times or more. The rearrangement links TRBV20-1 to TRBJ2-3, with a weak D call TRBD2 (5 bases). The CDR3 spans 15 residues. Germline V gene data show CDR1 as DFQATT and CDR2 as SNEGSKA (reference sequence). V gave up 0 bases and J gave up 0 bases, with 10 bases separating them. The CDR3 spells CSARDGAASTDTQYF. The CDR3 DNA reads as TGCAGTGCTAGAGATGGAGCGGCTAGCACAGATACGCAGTATTTT.

This clonotype was observed many times. As DNA, the CDR3 is TGTGCCAGCAGGGGTTGGAGTACAGATACGCAGTATTTT. Encoded protein: CASRGWSTDTQYF. The V call is TRBV28, the J call TRBJ2-3; D not resolved. The CDR3 is made up of 13 amino acids. Per the germline V gene, CDR1 is MDHEN and CDR2 is SYDVKM. The V and J ends lost 6 bases and 3 bases respectively, with 10 bases between them.

This clonotype was seen repeatedly, ten times or more. The V and J genes are TRBV27 and TRBJ2-1; 13 bases are a match to TRBD2. Trimming cost V 4 bases and J 0 bases; bases outside gene matches: 9. Germline V gene sequence: CDR1 MNHEY, CDR2 SMNVEV (reference sequence). The CDR3 length is 19 residues. CDR3 amino acids: CASSSRTSGSPSSYNEQFF. The CDR3 DNA is TGTGCCAGCAGTTCTCGGACTAGCGGGAGCCCGAGCTCCTACAATGAGCAGTTCTTC.

This clonotype has ten or more counts. The V and J genes are TRBV15 and TRBJ2-5; weak D call: TRBD1 (8 bases). V lost 3 bases and J 2 bases, leaving 13 bases between the germline ends. This CDR3 region has 15 residues. Germline V lookup: CDR1 LNHNV, CDR2 YYDKDF (reference sequence). CDR3 in DNA: TGTGCCACCAGCAGTGGACAGGGAGGGCAAGAGACCCAGTACTTC. Translating it yields CATSSGQGGQETQYF.

This clonotype was counted ten times or more. This chain links TRBV28 with TRBJ2-7; 10 bases are shared with TRBD1. CDR1 and CDR2 (germline): MDHEN, SYDVKM. V shed 5 bases, J shed 7 bases, and the junction held 5 bases outside the gene matches. This CDR3 has 13 residues. The CDR3 protein is CASSDRGPGEQYF. The CDR3 DNA reads as TGTGCCAGCAGTGACAGGGGGCCGGGTGAGCAGTACTTC.